These T cell receptor beta chains were read from a single sample in a study of cytomegalovirus exposure and HLA in healthy donors. The method was immunoSEQ multiplex PCR; TCRdb's version includes in-frame clones alone and lacks a portion of them. The table has around 150,000 clones, roughly 80% seen once; the top ten hold roughly 8%. The sample consisted of PBMCs. The receptors stem from a male donor in good health and CMV-seropositive. CDR3s include the opening cysteine and the closing phenylalanine or tryptophan. Some rows mark clone size as missing; the rest say once, few, many or name a class of expanded clone.

>.|TRBJ1-4|TRBV5-1
CASSLETGTNEKLFF
>.|TRBJ2-7|TRBV7-9
CASSLAQEREQYF
>.|TRBJ2-7|TRBV5-4
CASSLAGQGGLEQYF
>.|TRBJ2-3|TRBV18
CASSPLAGGPADTQYF
>.|TRBJ2-3|TRBV28
CASSTGSTDTQYF
>.|TRBJ1-2|TRBV7-9
CASSPPLGAGGYTF
>.|TRBJ2-5|TRBV5-4
CASSSRTSGGGDQETQYF
>once|TRBJ1-5|TRBV5-8
CASSLMAVSGLSNQPQHF
>.|TRBJ1-1|TRBV5-1
CASSVSGQYTEAFF
>.|TRBJ1-1|TRBV28
CASSLSDRAWNTEAFF
>.|TRBJ2-1|TRBV28
CASSKLGVGGRANEQFF
>.|TRBJ1-4|TRBV5-6
CASSLTGLGEKLFF
>once|TRBJ1-5|TRBV7-2
CASSLYPSRPQHF
>.|TRBJ1-3|TRBV19
CASSSGAGNTIYF
>once|TRBJ2-2|TRBV27
CASSMNYDTGELFF
>.|TRBJ2-7|TRBV7-2
CASSPSERGVGEQYF
>.|TRBJ2-3|TRBV28
CASSSAGSPNTDTQYF
>.|TRBJ2-7|TRBV2
CASVRGVSYEQYF
>.|TRBJ1-1|TRBV19
CASSRQGSTEAFF
>.|TRBJ1-5|TRBV4-3
CASSQDTGLRQPQHF
>.|TRBJ2-3|TRBV28
CASRTSGRNTDTQYF
>.|TRBJ1-3|TRBV30
CAWSVEANTIYF
>.|TRBJ2-5|TRBV30
CAWSRAETQYF
>few|TRBJ2-5|TRBV6-1
CASTRLAGGQETQYF
>many|TRBJ2-7|TRBV6-1
CASTTTGEQYF
>.|TRBJ1-2|TRBV2
CASSGRDSFRYTF
>.|TRBJ1-5|TRBV5-4
CASSSGGSGGGNQPQHF
>.|TRBJ2-7|TRBV19
CASDPGTSGLPFSYEQYF
>.|TRBJ1-2|TRBV15
CATSSGGGQGNYGYTF
>.|TRBJ1-4|TRBV5-4
CASSLKGAEGEKLFF
>.|TRBJ1-2|TRBV30
CAWSRYTGSDYYGYTF
>.|TRBJ1-5|TRBV7-6
CASSLTRDTNQPQHF
>.|TRBJ2-1|TRBV6-5
CASRETSGGAYEQFF
>.|TRBJ2-5|TRBV7-6
CASSLGQQETQYF
>few|TRBJ1-5|TRBV2
CASSEMGQGNQPQHF
>.|TRBJ1-3|TRBV5-1
CASSLGSNGNTIYF
>.|TRBJ2-3|TRBV28
CASSFSGHSTDTQYF
>.|TRBJ2-7|TRBV7-9
CASSLLPALAGGEQYF
>.|TRBJ1-6|TRBV7-6
CASSLGQGGSSPLHF
>.|TRBJ2-1|TRBV29-1
CSGDRGYNEQFF
>.|TRBJ1-5|TRBV19
CASTRDIGISNQPQHF
>.|TRBJ2-2|TRBV5-1
CASRIGTGATGELFF
>.|TRBJ2-1|TRBV9
CASSVGNSGGDEQFF
>.|TRBJ1-2|TRBV18
CASSPPQGSGYTF
>.|TRBJ1-1|TRBV6-1
CASGGGGRTEAFF
>.|TRBJ1-1|TRBV30
CAWRRQGTGSFF
>.|TRBJ1-5|TRBV9
CASSTQGGSQPQHF
>.|TRBJ2-3|TRBV5-8
CASSLGQINTDTQYF
>.|TRBJ2-2|TRBV4-3
CASSQDRGSSGGELFF
>.|TRBJ1-1|TRBV19
CASESRLKAGARPTFF
>.|TRBJ2-1|TRBV14
CASSPNLGTSGDPLEQFF
>.|TRBJ2-1|TRBV9
CASSVEERGLAGGNEQFF
>.|TRBJ2-3|TRBV30
CASYPLAGGTDTQYF
>.|TRBJ2-2|TRBV4-3
CASSYIPNTGELFF
>.|TRBJ2-3|TRBV7-2
CASSPRLAGAFTQYF
>.|TRBJ1-2|TRBV28
CASSYVPAPANYGYTF
>.|TRBJ2-7|TRBV11-3
CASSLMADSEQYF
>few|TRBJ1-1|TRBV5-5
CASSLGGQLNTEAFF